The present T cell receptor (beta chain) was sequenced within a study of technical replicates of blood from a handful of donors. The assay was immunoSEQ multiplex PCR, and TCRdb's table has in-frame clones only and misses some. The sample lists around 76,000 clones, 98% occurring once. This TCR came from a human donor in good health. Sequenced material: T cells isolated from PBMCs.

Here the CDR3 DNA reads TGTGCCAGCAGTTACGGGACTAGCCCCTACAATGAGCAGTTCTTC. Translating gives CASSYGTSPYNEQFF. The gene calls are TRBV6-5 and TRBJ2-1; the match to TRBD2 covers 9 bases. V gave up 2 bases and J gave up 2 bases; unmatched junction bases: 1. This CDR3 has 15 amino acids. The germline CDR1 and CDR2 sequences are MNHEY and SVGAGI.